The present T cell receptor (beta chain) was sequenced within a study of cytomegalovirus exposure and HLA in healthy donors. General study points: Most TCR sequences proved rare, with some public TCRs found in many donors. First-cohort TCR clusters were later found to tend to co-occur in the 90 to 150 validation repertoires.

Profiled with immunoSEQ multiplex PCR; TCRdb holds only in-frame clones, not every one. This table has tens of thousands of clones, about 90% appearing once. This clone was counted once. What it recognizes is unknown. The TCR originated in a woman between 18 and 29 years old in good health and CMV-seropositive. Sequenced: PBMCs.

CDR3 protein: CASSRTGVGNQPQHF. The CDR3 region has the DNA TGTGCCAGCAGTCGAACAGGGGTCGGGAATCAGCCCCAGCATTTT. The chain recombines TRBV6-5 with TRBJ1-5, with 7 bases identical to TRBD1. CDR3 length: 15 residues. V shed 5 bases, J shed 4 bases, and the junction held 8 bases outside the gene matches. Germline values: CDR1 MNHEY, CDR2 SVGAGI.